This T cell receptor (beta chain) is from a study of PD-L1 blockade in urothelial cancer. Study in general: Patients arrived having already received 0 to 3 prior chemotherapy regimens. Blood was analyzed 3 weeks (second dose) and 6 weeks after treatment start.

CDR1 and CDR2 from the germline V gene are MDHEN and SYDVKM. Between the trimmed V and J ends, which lost 5 bases and 8 bases, there was a span of 19 bases. The length of the CDR3 is 14 residues. In each PCR, synthetic TCR analog templates were spiked in. Profiled with immunoSEQ multiplex PCR; TCRdb holds only in-frame clones, not every one. This sample carries approximately 38,000 clones, 85% to 90% of them seen once, and the ten largest clones take just under 2%. The material was PBMCs, obtained around atezolizumab (anti-PD-L1) treatment. The TCR comes from a man between 60 and 75 years old with urothelial cancer. This chain joins TRBV28 and TRBJ2-7; D gene uncertain. CDR3 amino acids: CASSPDSEIPKQYF. CDR3 nucleotides: TGTGCCAGCAGTCCCGACTCCGAAATACCCAAGCAGTACTTC.